Listed below are T cell receptor beta chains from one sample, sequenced in a study of T-cell memory formation after mild COVID-19. TCRdb reanalysed the 5' RACE reads using MiXCR and keeps one entry per CDR3 protein. The sample has around 310,000 distinct CDR3 sequences, approximately 15% seen once. The specimen sequenced was PBMCs or a T cell subset sorted from them (not recorded which). The receptors were gathered from a man younger than 35 who had mild COVID-19 (a few samples of this study predate the infection). Cell type and time point are not known. Each CDR3 is given with its conserved first and last residue. The order of the fields is D gene, V gene, J gene, clone size, CDR3 protein, CDR3 DNA. D genes are given only for firm matches. Not every row has a clone size; where given, it reads once, few, many or a size class.

TRBD2	TRBV6-2/TRBV6-3	TRBJ2-1	-	CASSSKDGGASGHEQFF	TGTGCCAGCAGTTCCAAAGACGGGGGGGCCTCCGGCCATGAGCAGTTCTTC
-	TRBV7-2	TRBJ1-5	many	CASSLLSSNQPQHF	TGTGCCAGCAGCTTACTTTCCAGCAATCAGCCCCAGCATTTT
TRBD2	TRBV7-2	TRBJ2-1	-	CASSRDYADEQFF	TGTGCCAGCAGCCGGGACTATGCCGATGAGCAGTTCTTC
TRBD1	TRBV6-5	TRBJ1-2	-	CASSYSGQGFLGYTF	TGTGCCAGCAGTTACTCAGGACAGGGCTTCCTAGGCTACACCTTC
-	TRBV11-3	TRBJ1-1	many	CASSFQQGTEAFF	TGTGCCAGCAGCTTTCAACAGGGCACTGAAGCTTTCTTT
-	TRBV4-1	TRBJ1-2	few	CASSQEAGTNYGYTF	TGCGCCAGCAGCCAAGAGGCGGGTACTAACTATGGCTACACCTTC
TRBD1	TRBV4-1	TRBJ2-7	-	CASSQPGTGGAYEQYF	TGCGCCAGCAGCCAACCAGGGACAGGGGGAGCCTACGAGCAGTACTTC
-	TRBV7-3	TRBJ2-1	few	CASSLFSSGIDEQFF	TGTGCCAGCAGCTTATTTTCCTCAGGGATCGATGAGCAGTTCTTC
-	TRBV4-1	TRBJ2-2	few	CASSRAYPNTGELFF	TGCGCCAGCAGCCGGGCCTACCCGAACACCGGGGAGCTGTTTTTT
TRBD1	TRBV5-1	TRBJ1-1	-	CASSLGTGGRTEAFF	TGCGCCAGCAGCTTGGGTACAGGGGGACGAACTGAAGCTTTCTTT
-	TRBV5-1	TRBJ1-1	-	CASSSTTDLGTEAFF	TGCGCCAGCAGCTCAACGACAGATCTGGGAACTGAAGCTTTCTTT
TRBD1	TRBV27	TRBJ1-5	-	CASSLQGEPTQHF	TGTGCCAGCAGTTTGCAGGGGGAACCAACCCAGCATTTT
TRBD1	TRBV6-5	TRBJ2-7	few	CASRETGGSEYEQYF	TGTGCCAGCAGGGAGACAGGGGGCTCGGAGTACGAGCAGTACTTC
TRBD1	TRBV5-6	TRBJ2-7	few	CASSTRGLPGEQYF	TGTGCCAGCAGCACAAGGGGGCTCCCGGGTGAGCAGTACTTC
-	TRBV15	TRBJ1-5	-	CATSRAPNQPQHF	TGTGCCACCAGCAGAGCGCCGAATCAGCCCCAGCATTTT
-	TRBV5-6	TRBJ1-3	few	CASSPHRAGNTIYF	TGTGCCAGCAGCCCCCACAGGGCTGGAAACACCATATATTTT
TRBD1	TRBV25-1	TRBJ1-1	few	CASSDGQGPSGGAFF	TGTGCCAGCAGTGATGGACAGGGTCCAAGTGGTGGGGCTTTCTTT
-	TRBV7-9	TRBJ1-5	-	CASSLVQGPQHF	TGTGCCAGCAGCTTAGTACAGGGGCCCCAGCATTTT
-	TRBV6-5	TRBJ1-3	-	CASSYNHGNTIYF	TGTGCCAGCAGTTACAATCACGGAAACACCATATATTTT
TRBD1	TRBV28	TRBJ2-2	few	CASSTTGQAGELFF	TGTGCCAGCAGCACGACAGGGCAGGCCGGGGAGCTGTTTTTT
-	TRBV6-5	TRBJ1-1	-	CASRLSGSVNTEAFF	TGTGCCAGCAGACTCTCTGGGAGCGTGAACACTGAAGCTTTCTTT
TRBD2	TRBV28	TRBJ2-1	few	CASTKAGGPYNEQFF	TGTGCCAGCACCAAAGCGGGGGGGCCTTACAATGAGCAGTTCTTC
-	TRBV6-6	TRBJ1-1	-	CASGTNTEAFF	TGTGCCAGCGGGACGAACACTGAAGCTTTCTTT
-	TRBV4-1	TRBJ2-7	few	CASSQAGHRTVQYF	TGCGCCAGCAGCCAAGCGGGACACCGTACGGTGCAGTACTTC
-	TRBV5-1	TRBJ2-1	once	CASSPRDSLIGEQFF	TGCGCCAGCAGCCCGCGGGACTCGCTCATTGGTGAGCAGTTCTTC
-	TRBV11-3	TRBJ2-3	few	CASSLDGGAADTQYF	TGTGCCAGCAGCTTAGATGGGGGGGCCGCAGATACGCAGTATTTT
-	TRBV19	TRBJ1-1	many	CASSMLLDGEAFF	TGTGCCAGTAGTATGCTCCTGGACGGGGAAGCTTTCTTT
TRBD1	TRBV29-1	TRBJ1-5	many	CSLRTQFGYAGQGCQPQHF	TGCAGCCTCCGGACCCAATTTGGGTACGCCGGACAGGGCTGTCAGCCCCAGCATTTT
-	TRBV6-2/TRBV6-3	TRBJ2-1	few	CASNSGNEQFF	TGTGCCAGCAATTCGGGGAATGAGCAGTTCTTC
-	TRBV18	TRBJ1-5	-	CASSPRFSNQPQHF	TGTGCCAGCTCCCCAAGGTTTAGCAATCAGCCCCAGCATTTT
-	TRBV9	TRBJ2-7	-	CASSVDRGFGEQYF	TGTGCCAGCAGCGTAGATCGGGGTTTTGGAGAGCAGTACTTC
TRBD1	TRBV7-9	TRBJ2-2	few	CASSLVAGTGNTGELFF	TGTGCCAGCAGCTTAGTAGCCGGGACAGGGAACACCGGGGAGCTGTTTTTT
TRBD2	TRBV29-1	TRBJ2-5	-	CSVEDHTSGGAETQYF	TGCAGCGTTGAAGACCACACTAGCGGGGGGGCGGAGACCCAGTACTTC
TRBD2	TRBV20-1	TRBJ2-3	-	CSATAGSTDTQYF	TGCAGTGCAACAGCGGGGAGCACAGATACGCAGTATTTT
TRBD2	TRBV9	TRBJ2-2	few	CASSVSFQAGGTGELFF	TGTGCCAGCAGCGTAAGCTTTCAGGCGGGGGGCACCGGGGAGCTGTTTTTT
TRBD1	TRBV9	TRBJ2-2	few	CASRRGQGLGDTGELFF	TGTGCCAGCAGGAGGGGACAGGGTTTGGGAGACACCGGGGAGCTGTTTTTT
TRBD2	TRBV29-1	TRBJ2-1	many	CSVEDLPSGGYNEQFF	TGCAGCGTTGAAGATCTTCCTAGCGGTGGATACAATGAGCAGTTCTTC
-	TRBV5-1	TRBJ2-3	-	CASAADGLFTDTQYF	TGCGCCAGCGCTGCGGACGGGCTTTTCACAGATACGCAGTATTTT
TRBD1	TRBV12-3/TRBV12-4	TRBJ1-2	few	CASRDRGLGGYTF	TGTGCCAGCAGGGACAGGGGGCTCGGAGGCTACACCTTC
-	TRBV4-3	TRBJ2-3	-	CASSQEAKVFSTDTQYF	TGCGCCAGCAGCCAAGAAGCTAAGGTCTTTAGCACAGATACGCAGTATTTT
-	TRBV10-2	TRBJ2-3	many	CASSQSDTQYF	TGCGCCAGCAGTCAATCAGATACGCAGTATTTT
-	TRBV4-1	TRBJ2-1	few	CASSPRRTDNEQFF	TGCGCCAGCAGCCCACGCCGGACCGACAATGAGCAGTTCTTC